This entry lists 30 T cell receptor beta chains sequenced from one sample in a study of T-cell memory formation after mild COVID-19. TCRdb analysed the 5' RACE reads with MiXCR anew, one entry per CDR3 protein. The data contain around 510,000 distinct CDR3 sequences, about 20% of them seen just once; the ten biggest clones take up roughly 8.3%. Sequencing input: PBMCs or a T cell subset sorted from them (not recorded which). These receptors were collected from an adult woman who had mild COVID-19 (a few samples of this study predate the infection). Cell type and time point are not known.

In this sample, this clonotype turned up a few times. The V and J genes are TRBV30 and TRBJ2-1; TRBD2 aligns across 8 bases. Germline V gives CDR1 GTSNPN, CDR2 SVGIG (reference sequence). Losses at the gene ends were 0 bases for V and 8 bases for J; bases not matched to a gene: 6. The CDR3 contains 14 residues. The CDR3 spells CAWSVGLARDEQFF. The CDR3 bases are TGTGCCTGGAGTGTCGGACTAGCTCGCGATGAGCAGTTCTTC. The full variable domain, with the rest looked up from reference TRBV30 and TRBJ2-1, is SQTIHQWPATLVQPVGSPLSLECTVEGTSNPNLYWYRQAAGRGLQLLFYSVGIGQISSEVPQNLSASRPQDRQFILSSKKLLLSDSGFYLCAWSVGLARDEQFFGPGTRLTVL.

The chain is built from TRBV5-8 and TRBJ2-7; D is tentatively TRBD1 or TRBD2 (5 bases each). This CDR3 has 14 amino acids. The V and J ends lost 2 bases and 3 bases respectively, with 12 bases between them. Germline V gene data show CDR1 as SGHTS and CDR2 as YDEGEE. CDR3 nucleotide sequence: TGTGCCAGCAGCTTCGGGGCACCTTACTACGAGCAGTACTTC. Its translation is CASSFGAPYYEQYF.

This clonotype was seen more than once but under ten times. The chain has TRBV7-6 and TRBJ2-2; possible D gene TRBD1, 6 bases. V shed 4 bases and J shed 6 bases, with 18 bases lying between them. Germline CDR1 is SGHVS and CDR2 is FNYEAQ. This CDR3 contains 16 residues. The CDR3 DNA follows: TGTGCCAGCAGCTCACATTCTGGACAGTATGCCGGGGAGCTGTTTTTT. It encodes CASSSHSGQYAGELFF. The full variable domain, in which reference TRBV7-6 and TRBJ2-2 provide the parts outside the CDR3, is GAGVSQSPRYKVTKRGQDVALRCDPISGHVSLYWYRQALGQGPEFLTYFNYEAQQDKSGLPNDRFSAERPEGSISTLTIQRTEQRDSAMYRCASSSHSGQYAGELFFGEGSRLTVL.

The genes are TRBV6-4 and TRBJ2-3; TRBD2 matches 13 bases. V dropped 2 bases and J dropped 5; count of bases not matched to a gene: 4. The CDR3 spans 16 residues. Germline V gives CDR1 MRHNA, CDR2 SNTAGT. This chain's CDR3 is CASSDPTSGGGDTQYF. CDR3 nucleotides: TGTGCCAGCAGTGACCCCACTAGCGGGGGGGGAGATACGCAGTATTTT.

The chain has TRBV5-8 and TRBJ1-4; no definite D call. The CDR3 is 14 amino acids. Germline values: CDR1 SGHTS, CDR2 YDEGEE. V lost 4 bases and J lost 0, with 7 bases in between. This CDR3 reads CASSLRTTNEKLFF. The CDR3 coding sequence is TGTGCCAGCAGCCTCAGGACAACTAATGAAAAACTGTTTTTT.

This clonotype has a handful of counts. This chain uses TRBV6-6 with TRBJ1-5; D remains ambiguous. There are 15 residues in the CDR3. V dropped 0 bases and J dropped 4 bases, with 10 bases sitting between them. Germline loops: CDR1 MNHNY, CDR2 SVGAGI (reference sequence). The CDR3, as DNA: TGTGCCAGCAGTTACTCCCACCATGCGAATCAGCCCCAGCATTTT. It codes for CASSYSHHANQPQHF.

This clonotype was seen only a few times. The gene calls are TRBV29-1 and TRBJ2-1; TRBD2 might be the D (7 bases). Trimming took 3 bases from V and 4 from J, leaving 13 bases between them. The germline V gene has CDR1 SQVTM and CDR2 ANQGSEA. CDR3 length equals 14 residues. CDR3 sequence reads: CSVDAGALYNEQFF. In DNA form, the CDR3 reads TGCAGCGTTGACGCGGGGGCCCTATACAATGAGCAGTTCTTC.

V and J are TRBV7-2 and TRBJ2-1; 12 bases map to TRBD2. The CDR3 contains 16 residues. Trimming took 6 bases from V and 8 from J; bases not matched to a gene: 11. The germline CDR1 and CDR2 sequences are SGHTA and FQGNSA. The CDR3 DNA sequence: TGTGCCAGCAGACCCCAGACTAGCGGGAGTTTTGATGAGCAGTTCTTC. Translation gives CASRPQTSGSFDEQFF.

This chain's CDR3 is CASSVRDQPQHF. The CDR3 DNA sequence: TGTGCCAGCTCTGTCAGGGACCAGCCCCAGCATTTT. The gene calls are TRBV18 and TRBJ1-5; D perhaps matches TRBD1 (5 bases). CDR1 is KGHSH, CDR2 LQKENI, per germline. Trimming removed 6 bases from V and 7 bases from J, with 10 bases in between. This CDR3 is built from 12 residues. Filled out from reference TRBV18 and TRBJ1-5, the complete variable domain reads NAGVMQNPRHLVRRRGQEARLRCSPMKGHSHVYWYRQLPEEGLKFMVYLQKENIIDESGMPKERFSAEFPKEGPSILRIQQVVRGDSAAYFCASSVRDQPQHFGDGTRLSIL.

This clonotype was found once. The chain couples TRBV20-1 to TRBJ2-5; D not resolved. The germline V gene encodes CDR1 DFQATT and CDR2 SNEGSKA (reference sequence). V was cut by 5 bases and J by 4 bases, with 14 bases left in between. This CDR3 is built from 13 residues. In DNA, the CDR3 is TGCAGTGCTCCCGTCTTAGCCCGAGAGACCCAGTACTTC. As protein: CSAPVLARETQYF.

This clonotype appeared a few times. The chain links TRBV7-9 to TRBJ2-1; TRBD2 might be the D (5 bases). Germline V lookup: CDR1 SEHNR, CDR2 FQNEAQ (reference sequence). The CDR3 is 18 residues long. Trimming took off 7 bases at V and 4 bases at J, with 26 bases between the two ends. The chain's CDR3 is CASTAPRSEVGKYNEQFF. The CDR3 bases are TGTGCCAGCACCGCCCCGCGGAGTGAGGTCGGGAAGTACAATGAGCAGTTCTTC.

CDR3 protein: CASSLSPGGMNTEAFF. CDR3 coding DNA: TGTGCCAGCAGCTTAAGCCCAGGCGGCATGAACACTGAAGCTTTCTTT. This chain uses TRBV7-3 with TRBJ1-1; no clear D gene. V dropped 1 base and J dropped 0 bases, with 12 bases sitting between them. This CDR3 contains 16 residues. Per germline, CDR1 SGHTA and CDR2 FQGTGA.

This clonotype appeared a few times. The chain links TRBV5-1 to TRBJ2-1; D ambiguous. This CDR3 region has 16 residues. Trimming took 0 bases from V and 0 from J, leaving 10 bases between them. Germline lookup yields CDR1 SGHRS and CDR2 YFSETQ. The CDR3 reads CASSLAGTPSYNEQFF. The CDR3 nucleotides are TGCGCCAGCAGCTTGGCCGGAACGCCCTCCTACAATGAGCAGTTCTTC.

This clonotype was counted a few times. The chain combines TRBV7-6 with TRBJ2-7; D unclear. The germline V gene has CDR1 SGHVS and CDR2 FNYEAQ. The CDR3 has 15 amino acids. The germline V and J ends were trimmed by 5 bases and 1 base, with 15 bases remaining between them. The CDR3 nucleotides are TGTGCCAGCAGCCGTGACTTAGGAAATTCCTACGAGCAGTACTTC. Encoded protein: CASSRDLGNSYEQYF.

This clonotype was observed a handful of times. The chain couples TRBV12-3 or TRBV12-4 to TRBJ1-2, with unresolved D. The CDR3 contains 12 residues. Trimming removed 2 bases from V and 6 bases from J, with 7 bases in between. The CDR3 bases are TGTGCCAGCAGTTTATGGGTGAATGGCTACACCTTC. This gives the protein CASSLWVNGYTF.

This clonotype has a handful of counts. This chain links TRBV20-1 with TRBJ2-3; perhaps D is TRBD1 or TRBD2 (5 bases each). CDR3 length equals 14 residues. Trimming stripped 6 bases from V and 4 bases from J, with 17 bases between. CDR1 and CDR2 from the germline V gene are DFQATT and SNEGSKA (reference sequence). The CDR3 region has the DNA TGCAGTGCCCCCCTATTGGGGCGGGCAGATACGCAGTATTTT. This codes for CSAPLLGRADTQYF.

This clonotype was counted between two and nine times. The chain couples TRBV19 to TRBJ1-2; D is perhaps TRBD1 (5 bases). The CDR3 loop spans 18 amino acids. Trimming removed 9 bases from V and 4 bases from J, with 30 bases in between. The germline CDR1 and CDR2 sequences are LNHDA and SQIVND (reference sequence). This chain's CDR3 is CASTLTRAGSQGAYGYTF. CDR3 DNA: TGTGCCAGCACGCTTACGCGGGCAGGCTCTCAAGGGGCCTATGGCTACACCTTC.

This clonotype was detected only a few times. The chain recombines TRBV10-3 with TRBJ2-7, with D possibly TRBD1 on 5 matching bases. Looked up from germline, CDR1 is ENHRY and CDR2 is SYGVKD. The CDR3 is made up of 14 amino acids. Trimming took 0 bases from V and 3 from J, leaving 9 bases between them. The CDR3 coding sequence is TGTGCCATCAGTGAGTCACAAGGGGTCTACGAGCAGTACTTC. This codes for CAISESQGVYEQYF.

J is TRBJ1-2 and V is TRBV6-5, with 7 positions matching TRBD1. The ends lost 3 bases at V and 6 bases at J; junction bases unmatched: 7. The CDR3 has 14 residues. CDR1 is MNHEY and CDR2 is SVGAGI in the germline V gene. The CDR3 is CASSYSPQGDGYTF. CDR3 coding DNA: TGTGCCAGCAGTTATTCCCCCCAGGGGGATGGCTACACCTTC.

The chain combines TRBV7-9 with TRBJ2-3, with 7 bases fitting TRBD1. Per germline, CDR1 SEHNR and CDR2 FQNEAQ (reference sequence). This CDR3 is 15 amino acids long. V dropped 2 bases and J dropped 4; count of bases not matched to a gene: 6. CDR3 amino acids: CASSLRQGVADTQYF. Written as DNA, the CDR3 is TGTGCCAGCAGCTTACGCCAGGGGGTCGCAGATACGCAGTATTTT.

This clonotype has only a few counts. This chain connects TRBV12-3 or TRBV12-4 to TRBJ2-7; D may be TRBD1 or TRBD2 (5 bases each). Deletions cut 2 bases from V and 6 bases from J, with 11 bases between. This CDR3 comprises 13 residues. The CDR3 coding sequence is TGTGCCAGCAGTTTATTTGAGGGGCGCGAGCAGTACTTC. Protein: CASSLFEGREQYF.

The chain recombines TRBV9 with TRBJ2-2, with a tentative D call TRBD2 (5 bases). The CDR3 loop spans 15 amino acids. CDR1 is SGDLS, CDR2 YYNGEE, per germline. V dropped 0 bases and J dropped 9 bases, with 15 bases sitting between them. This CDR3 is CASSVDPTRVRELFF. DNA of the CDR3: TGTGCCAGCAGCGTAGATCCTACGAGGGTCCGGGAGCTGTTTTTT.

This clonotype has just a few counts. This sequence joins TRBV6-2 or TRBV6-3 and TRBJ1-5; no clear D. Trimming shortened V by 6 bases and J by 6 bases, and 15 bases separated the two germline ends. The CDR3 extends over 14 amino acids. Per germline, CDR1 MNHEY and CDR2 SVGEGT. DNA of the CDR3: TGTGCCAGCAGCAACATCAAGTGGGGTCAGCCCCAGCATTTT. As protein: CASSNIKWGQPQHF.

This clonotype was counted between two and nine times. The chain has TRBV7-9 and TRBJ2-7, with a possible D match to TRBD2 (5 bases). The CDR3 contains 12 residues. The germline CDR1 and CDR2 sequences are SEHNR and FQNEAQ (reference sequence). Trimming took off 5 bases at V and 6 bases at J, with 11 bases between the two ends. Here the CDR3 DNA reads TGTGCCAGCAGCATCCTTAGCGCCGAGCAGTACTTC. Its translation is CASSILSAEQYF.

This clonotype has a handful of counts. V usage is TRBV14 and J usage is TRBJ2-4, with TRBD1 identical over 8 bases. Losses at the gene ends were 0 bases for V and 4 bases for J; bases not matched to a gene: 11. Germline CDR1 reads SGHDN; CDR2 reads FVKESK. The CDR3 loop spans 18 amino acids. CDR3 residues: CASSQDPQGARRKNIQYF. CDR3 in DNA: TGTGCCAGCAGCCAAGATCCGCAGGGGGCTCGGCGAAAAAACATTCAGTACTTC.

The table lists this clonotype with a few counts. The genes are TRBV5-1 and TRBJ2-7; D uncertain. V was clipped by 1 base and J by 5 bases, with 13 bases between them. The CDR3 is made up of 14 amino acids. From germline, CDR1 is SGHRS and CDR2 YFSETQ. CDR3 sequence (DNA): TGCGCCAGCAGCTTGACGGGCTGGAGCGACGAGCAGTACTTC. This codes for CASSLTGWSDEQYF.

This clonotype was seen just once. V usage is TRBV2 and J usage is TRBJ2-1; the D gene is possibly TRBD1 (5 bases). Germline assignment: CDR1 SNHLY and CDR2 FYNNEI. The V end was cut by 3 bases, the J end by 4 bases, with 7 bases between. The CDR3 contains 13 residues. The CDR3 protein is CASSDQGYNEQFF. As DNA, the CDR3 is TGTGCCAGCAGTGATCAGGGATACAATGAGCAGTTCTTC.

The chain carries TRBV11-2 and TRBJ1-4; unclear D gene. CDR1 is SGHAT and CDR2 is FQNNGV in the germline V gene. This CDR3 is built from 17 residues. V gave up 1 base and J gave up 1 base, with 13 bases separating them. The chain's CDR3 is CASSLAEGSGTNEKLFF. CDR3 DNA sequence: TGTGCCAGCAGCTTAGCAGAAGGCAGTGGAACTAATGAAAAACTGTTTTTT.

This chain connects TRBV2 to TRBJ2-3; D unclear. Per germline, CDR1 SNHLY and CDR2 FYNNEI. Deletions cut 8 bases from V and 2 bases from J, with 14 bases between. The CDR3 is 14 amino acids. The CDR3 region has the DNA TGTGCCAGCGGAAAGAGTCCTTACACAGATACGCAGTATTTT. Protein product: CASGKSPYTDTQYF.

Only one count was recorded for this clonotype. The CDR3 spells CAWRGPGLANSPLHF. The DNA of the CDR3 is TGTGCCTGGAGGGGCCCGGGCCTTGCCAATTCACCCCTCCACTTT. The rearrangement uses TRBV30 and TRBJ1-6; D unresolved. Germline assignment: CDR1 GTSNPN and CDR2 SVGIG (reference sequence). Trimming stripped 3 bases from V and 7 bases from J, with 16 bases between. CDR3 length: 15 residues.